Given below is one T cell receptor beta chain in context. The antigen remains unidentified. Second-dose timings of about 4 or about 12 weeks were pooled. Generated by immunoSEQ multiplex PCR, the TCRdb table keeps only in-frame clones and is missing some. The sample contains about 88,000 clones, approximately 90% of which appear only once. The sample originates from a study of T cell responses to AZD1222 COVID-19 vaccine. Overall study results and limits: Repertoire sampling was restricted to post-peak T cell response timepoints.

Trimming shortened V by 3 bases and J by 1 base, and 6 bases separated the two germline ends. CDR1 is LNHDA, CDR2 SQIVND, per germline (reference sequence). This CDR3 comprises 13 residues. This TCR was recovered from an adult who received the AZD1222 COVID-19 vaccine. The starting material was peripheral blood, obtained 28 days after the second AZD1222 dose. The chain combines TRBV19 with TRBJ1-1, with no clear D. The CDR3 DNA is TGTGCCAGTAGTATTGCAGCGAACACTGAAGCTTTCTTT. Translating gives CASSIAANTEAFF.